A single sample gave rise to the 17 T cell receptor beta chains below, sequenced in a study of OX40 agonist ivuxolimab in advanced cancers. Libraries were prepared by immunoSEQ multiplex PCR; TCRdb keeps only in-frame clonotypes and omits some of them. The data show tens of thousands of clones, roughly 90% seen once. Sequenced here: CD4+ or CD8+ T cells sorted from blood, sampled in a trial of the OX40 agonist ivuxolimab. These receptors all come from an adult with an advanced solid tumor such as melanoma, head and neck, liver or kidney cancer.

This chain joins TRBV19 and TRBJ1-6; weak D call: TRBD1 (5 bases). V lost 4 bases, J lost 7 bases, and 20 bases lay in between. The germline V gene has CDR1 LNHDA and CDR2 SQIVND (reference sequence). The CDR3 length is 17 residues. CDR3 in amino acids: CASSTSPGWATNSPLHF. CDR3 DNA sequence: TGTGCCAGTAGTACCTCTCCAGGGTGGGCGACAAATTCACCCCTCCACTTT.

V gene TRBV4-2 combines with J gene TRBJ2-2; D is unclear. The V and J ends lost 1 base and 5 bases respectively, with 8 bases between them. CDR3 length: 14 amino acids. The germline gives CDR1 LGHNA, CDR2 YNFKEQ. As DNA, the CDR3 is TGTGCCAGCAGCCAAGCGAGTTTAACCGGGGAGCTGTTTTTT. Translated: CASSQASLTGELFF.

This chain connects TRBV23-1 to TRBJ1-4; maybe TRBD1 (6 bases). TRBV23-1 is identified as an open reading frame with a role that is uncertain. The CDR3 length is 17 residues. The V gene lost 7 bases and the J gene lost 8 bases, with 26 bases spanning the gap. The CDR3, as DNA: TGCGCCAGCAACCCCGCCGCAGCTGGGGGGCACATGGAAAAACTGTTTTTT. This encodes CASNPAAAGGHMEKLFF.

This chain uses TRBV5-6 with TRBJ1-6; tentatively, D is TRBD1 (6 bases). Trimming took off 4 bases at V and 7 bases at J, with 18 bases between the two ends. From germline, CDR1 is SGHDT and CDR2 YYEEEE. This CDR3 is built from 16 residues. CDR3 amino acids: CASSVGTGSGNSPLHF. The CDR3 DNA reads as TGTGCCAGCAGCGTAGGAACAGGGTCGGGGAATTCACCCCTCCACTTT.

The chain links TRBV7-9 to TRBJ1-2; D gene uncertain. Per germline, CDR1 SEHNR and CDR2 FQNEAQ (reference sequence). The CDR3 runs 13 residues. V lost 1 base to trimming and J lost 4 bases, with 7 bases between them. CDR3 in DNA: TGTGCCAGCAGCTTAGGGAGAGGCTATGGCTACACCTTC. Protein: CASSLGRGYGYTF.

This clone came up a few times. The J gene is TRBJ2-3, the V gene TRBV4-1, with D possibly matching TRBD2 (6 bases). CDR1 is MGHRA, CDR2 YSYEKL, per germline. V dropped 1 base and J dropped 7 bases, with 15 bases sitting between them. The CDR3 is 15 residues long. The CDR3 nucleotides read TGCGCCAGCAGCCAAGGAACGCTGGGGGGTAATACGCAGTATTTT. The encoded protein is CASSQGTLGGNTQYF.

CDR3 sequence reads: CASSPGQAYSYEQYF. Here the CDR3 DNA reads TGTGCCAGCAGTCCGGGACAGGCTTACTCCTACGAGCAGTACTTC. This rearrangement joins TRBV6-1 to TRBJ2-7; 8 bases line up with TRBD1. Germline CDR1 reads MNHNS; CDR2 reads SASEGT. CDR3 length: 15 amino acids. V gave up 5 bases and J gave up 0 bases; unmatched junction bases: 6.

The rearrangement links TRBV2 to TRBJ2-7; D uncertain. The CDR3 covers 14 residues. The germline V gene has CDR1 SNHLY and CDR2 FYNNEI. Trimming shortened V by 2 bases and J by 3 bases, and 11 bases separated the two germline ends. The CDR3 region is CASSEQALFYEQYF. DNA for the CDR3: TGTGCCAGCAGTGAACAGGCTCTATTCTACGAGCAGTACTTC.

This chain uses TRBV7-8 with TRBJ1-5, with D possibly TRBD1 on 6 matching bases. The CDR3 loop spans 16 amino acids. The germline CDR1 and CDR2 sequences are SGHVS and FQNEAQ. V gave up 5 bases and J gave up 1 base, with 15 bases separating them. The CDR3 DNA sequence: TGTGCCAGCAGCCCACTCAGGGGATGGAGCAATCAGCCCCAGCATTTT. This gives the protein CASSPLRGWSNQPQHF. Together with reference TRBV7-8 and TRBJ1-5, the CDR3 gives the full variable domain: GAGVSQSPRYKVAKRGQDVALRCDPISGHVSLFWYQQALGQGPEFLTYFQNEAQLDKSGLPSDRFFAERPEGSVSTLKIQRTQQEDSAVYLCASSPLRGWSNQPQHFGDGTRLSIL.

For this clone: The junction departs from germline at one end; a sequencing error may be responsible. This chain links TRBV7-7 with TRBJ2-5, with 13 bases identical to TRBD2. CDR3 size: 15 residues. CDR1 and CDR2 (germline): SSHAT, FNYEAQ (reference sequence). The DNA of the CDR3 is TGTGCTAGCAGCTCGGGACTAGCGGGAACGGAGACCCAGTACTTC. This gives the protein CASSSGLAGTETQYF.

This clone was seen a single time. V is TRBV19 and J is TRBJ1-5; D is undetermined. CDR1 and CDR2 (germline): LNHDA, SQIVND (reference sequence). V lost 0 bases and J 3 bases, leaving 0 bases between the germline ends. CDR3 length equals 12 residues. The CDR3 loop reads CASSIDNQPQHF. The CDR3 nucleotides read TGTGCCAGTAGTATAGACAATCAGCCCCAGCATTTT.

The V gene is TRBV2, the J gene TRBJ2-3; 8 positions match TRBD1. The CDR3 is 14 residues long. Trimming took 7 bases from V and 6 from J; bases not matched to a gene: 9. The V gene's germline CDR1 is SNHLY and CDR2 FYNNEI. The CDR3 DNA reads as TGTGCCAGCACCCTTCAGGGGGCCTGGGATACGCAGTATTTT. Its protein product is CASTLQGAWDTQYF.

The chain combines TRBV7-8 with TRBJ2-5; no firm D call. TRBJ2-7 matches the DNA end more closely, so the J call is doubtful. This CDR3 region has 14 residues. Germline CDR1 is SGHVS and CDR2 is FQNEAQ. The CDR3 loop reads CASSPITISYEQYF. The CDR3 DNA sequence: TGTGCCAGCAGCCCGATTACCATCTCCTACGAGCAGTACTTC.

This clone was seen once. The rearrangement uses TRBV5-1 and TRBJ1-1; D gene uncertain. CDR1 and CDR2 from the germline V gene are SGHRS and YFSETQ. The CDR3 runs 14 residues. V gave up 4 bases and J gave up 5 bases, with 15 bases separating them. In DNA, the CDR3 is TGCGCCAGCAGCAATAAGGGTCCCGGAACTGAAGCTTTCTTT. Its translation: CASSNKGPGTEAFF.

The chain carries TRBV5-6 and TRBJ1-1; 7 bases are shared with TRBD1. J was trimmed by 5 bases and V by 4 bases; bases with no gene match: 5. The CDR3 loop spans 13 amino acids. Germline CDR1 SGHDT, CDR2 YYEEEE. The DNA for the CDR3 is TGTGCCAGCAGCGCAGGGGGAAGGACTGAAGCTTTCTTT. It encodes CASSAGGRTEAFF.

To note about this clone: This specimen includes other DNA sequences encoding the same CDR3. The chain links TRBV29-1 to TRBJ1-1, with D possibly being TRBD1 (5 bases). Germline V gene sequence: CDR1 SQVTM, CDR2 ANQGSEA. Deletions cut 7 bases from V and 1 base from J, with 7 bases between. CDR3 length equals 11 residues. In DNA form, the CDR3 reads TGCAGCGCCGGACAGAACACTGAAGCTTTCTTT. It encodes CSAGQNTEAFF.

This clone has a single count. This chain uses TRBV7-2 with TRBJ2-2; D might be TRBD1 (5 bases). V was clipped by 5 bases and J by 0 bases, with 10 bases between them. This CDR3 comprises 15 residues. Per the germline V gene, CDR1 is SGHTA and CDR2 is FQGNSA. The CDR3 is CASSPQASNTGELFF. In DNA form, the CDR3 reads TGTGCCAGCAGCCCACAGGCTTCGAACACCGGGGAGCTGTTTTTT. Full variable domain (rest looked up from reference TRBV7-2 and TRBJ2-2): GAGVSQSPSNKVTEKGKDVELRCDPISGHTALYWYRQSLGQGLEFLIYFQGNSAPDKSGLPSDRFSAERTGGSVSTLTIQRTQQEDSAVYLCASSPQASNTGELFFGEGSRLTVL.